The 26 T cell receptor beta chains given below trace back to one sample, sequenced in a study of blood T cell repertoires in COVID-19. Libraries were prepared by immunoSEQ multiplex PCR; TCRdb keeps only in-frame clonotypes and omits some of them. The table lists 150,000 to 180,000 clones, 91% of them singletons. Specimen: peripheral blood. These receptors all come from a man in his fifties with acute or convalescent COVID-19.

Regarding this clone: Other nucleotide sequences in the sample specify the same CDR3. The rearrangement joins TRBV28 to TRBJ2-5, with D perhaps TRBD1 (5 bases). Looked up from germline, CDR1 is MDHEN and CDR2 is SYDVKM. Deletions cut 3 bases from V and 5 bases from J, with 10 bases between. The CDR3 length is 13 residues. CDR3 sequence: CASSFQGVETQYF. CDR3 sequence (DNA): TGTGCCAGCAGTTTCCAAGGGGTCGAGACCCAGTACTTC.

The chain links TRBV2 to TRBJ1-1; D is perhaps TRBD1 (5 bases). The V end lost 0 bases, the J end lost 10 bases, and 15 bases lay between the germline ends. The CDR3 has 14 amino acids. Germline V gene sequence: CDR1 SNHLY, CDR2 FYNNEI. The CDR3 region is CASSEASGRVIAFF. CDR3 DNA sequence: TGTGCCAGCAGTGAAGCGTCAGGGAGGGTAATAGCTTTCTTT.

The CDR3: CASSAYREFSSGNTIYF. In nucleotides, the CDR3 is TGTGCCAGTAGTGCCTACAGGGAATTCTCCTCTGGAAACACCATATATTTT. The rearrangement links TRBV19 to TRBJ1-3; tentatively, D is TRBD1 (6 bases). The length of the CDR3 is 17 residues. The V and J ends lost 5 bases and 0 bases respectively, with 17 bases between them. The V gene's germline CDR1 is LNHDA and CDR2 SQIVND (reference sequence).

This CDR3 reads CASNSSMNTEAFF. CDR3 DNA sequence: TGTGCCAGCAACAGTTCCATGAACACTGAAGCTTTCTTT. V is TRBV21-1 and J is TRBJ1-1; whether TRBD1, the table's D call, matches the DNA was not checked. TRBV21-1 is tagged as a pseudogene. This CDR3 is 13 amino acids long.

The rearrangement links TRBV9 to TRBJ2-5, with TRBD2 matching over 11 bases. The ends lost 1 base at V and 3 bases at J; junction bases unmatched: 8. The V gene's germline CDR1 is SGDLS and CDR2 YYNGEE. This CDR3 is 17 amino acids long. The CDR3 spells CASSVSGGTSGKETQYF. For the CDR3, the DNA is TGTGCCAGCAGCGTATCGGGTGGGACTAGCGGTAAAGAGACCCAGTACTTC. The entire variable domain, with the rest obtained from reference TRBV9 and TRBJ2-5, is as follows: DSGVTQTPKHLITATGQRVTLRCSPRSGDLSVYWYQQSLDQGLQFLIQYYNGEERAKGNILERFSAQQFPDLHSELNLSSLELGDSALYFCASSVSGGTSGKETQYFGPGTRLLVL.

The CDR3 protein is CSVESQGTNTEAFF. DNA for the CDR3: TGCAGCGTTGAGTCACAGGGAACTAACACTGAAGCTTTCTTT. The chain joins TRBV29-1 to TRBJ1-1; maybe TRBD1 (6 bases). Germline V CDR1 and CDR2: SQVTM, ANQGSEA. Trimming shortened V by 3 bases and J by 2 bases, and 13 bases separated the two germline ends. The CDR3 totals 14 residues.

The gene calls are TRBV6-4 and TRBJ2-7; weak D call: TRBD1 (6 bases). This CDR3 has 14 residues. Per the germline V gene, CDR1 is MRHNA and CDR2 is SNTAGT. Trimming removed 4 bases at V and 6 bases at J, with 16 bases between. CDR3: CASSVASQGREQYF. Here the CDR3 DNA reads TGTGCCAGCAGTGTTGCCTCACAGGGCCGCGAGCAGTACTTC.

The CDR3 DNA follows: TGTGCCAGCAGCTTAGGACTAGCGGGAGAACATGAGCAGTTCTTC. Its translation: CASSLGLAGEHEQFF. The J gene is TRBJ2-1, the V gene TRBV11-3; 12 bases map to TRBD2. Germline loops: CDR1 SGHNT, CDR2 YENEEA. Trimming cost V 1 base and J 8 bases; bases outside gene matches: 3. The length of the CDR3 is 15 residues.

V and J are TRBV6-6 and TRBJ1-5, with TRBD1 identical over 10 bases. Per germline, CDR1 MNHNY and CDR2 SVGAGI (reference sequence). The CDR3 is 16 residues long. V was pared by 7 bases and J by 4 bases, with 10 bases of the junction left unmatched. The CDR3 here is CASNHRDRGPNQPQHF. The DNA for the CDR3 is TGTGCCAGCAACCACCGGGACAGGGGACCTAATCAGCCCCAGCATTTT.

The chain recombines TRBV18 with TRBJ1-2; D ambiguous. CDR3 length: 15 amino acids. The germline V gene has CDR1 KGHSH and CDR2 LQKENI. The V end was cut by 0 bases, the J end by 8 bases, with 16 bases between. The CDR3 nucleotides are TGTGCCAGCTCACCACCGACGTCCCCATCGGGGGGCTACACCTTC. It is translated as CASSPPTSPSGGYTF. The full variable domain, completed using reference TRBV18 and TRBJ1-2, is NAGVMQNPRHLVRRRGQEARLRCSPMKGHSHVYWYRQLPEEGLKFMVYLQKENIIDESGMPKERFSAEFPKEGPSILRIQQVVRGDSAAYFCASSPPTSPSGGYTFGSGTRLTVV.

V is TRBV5-4 and J is TRBJ1-2; 8 bases match TRBD1. The germline CDR1 and CDR2 sequences are SGHNT and YYREEE (reference sequence). V was clipped by 0 bases and J by 4 bases; unmatched bases: 2. This CDR3 spans 14 amino acids. The CDR3 DNA reads as TGTGCCAGCAGCTTGGCACAGGGGGGCTATGGCTACACCTTC. It specifies CASSLAQGGYGYTF.

The chain links TRBV27 to TRBJ1-1, with TRBD1 identical over 8 bases. Germline V lookup: CDR1 MNHEY, CDR2 SMNVEV (reference sequence). The CDR3 consists of 11 residues. V lost 6 bases and J lost 11; bases outside the gene matches: 5. The CDR3 is CASRKGDRAFF. The DNA of the CDR3 is TGTGCCAGCAGAAAGGGGGACAGGGCTTTCTTT.

V is TRBV4-2 and J is TRBJ1-1; 7 positions match TRBD1. Trimming took 5 bases from V and 1 from J; bases not matched to a gene: 13. This CDR3 has 17 amino acids. Germline CDR1 reads LGHNA; CDR2 reads YNFKEQ. The CDR3 loop reads CASSNRDSTFGNTEAFF. As DNA, the CDR3 is TGTGCCAGCAGCAATCGGGACAGTACCTTTGGGAACACTGAAGCTTTCTTT.

The gene calls are TRBV6-2 or TRBV6-3 and TRBJ1-6; D is undetermined. The CDR3 runs to 17 residues. V was trimmed by 0 bases and J by 5 bases, leaving 14 bases between them. Germline assignment: CDR1 MNHEY and CDR2 SVGEGT. The CDR3 reads CASSYSFFGKNNSPLHF. In nucleotides, the CDR3 is TGTGCCAGCAGTTACTCGTTCTTTGGCAAGAATAATTCACCCCTCCACTTT.

This chain uses TRBV29-1 with TRBJ2-7, with 10 bases fitting TRBD1. The trim removed 7 bases at V and 9 bases at J, leaving 12 bases unmatched. Germline V gives CDR1 SQVTM, CDR2 ANQGSEA. The CDR3 is 13 amino acids. DNA of the CDR3: TGCAGCGGCCTCGACAGGGGGCGAGTTGGGCAGTACTTC. As protein: CSGLDRGRVGQYF.

The chain combines TRBV7-2 with TRBJ2-1; 8 nucleotides match TRBD2. CDR3 length: 15 residues. In germline, CDR1 is SGHTA, CDR2 FQGNSA. V was clipped by 5 bases and J by 7 bases; unmatched bases: 10. Here the CDR3 reads CASSPVGSGVNEQFF. For the CDR3, the DNA is TGTGCCAGCAGCCCGGTCGGTAGCGGGGTAAATGAGCAGTTCTTC.

The DNA for the CDR3 is TGTGCCAGCAGCTTAACGTCTTGGCTAGCGGGGGGCCTATCCTACAATGAGCAGTTCTTC. This translates into CASSLTSWLAGGLSYNEQFF. The J gene is TRBJ2-1, the V gene TRBV7-3; 11 nucleotides align to TRBD2. V lost 0 bases and J lost 1; bases outside the gene matches: 11. CDR1 and CDR2 (germline): SGHTA, FQGTGA. This CDR3 spans 20 amino acids. Looking up the rest from reference TRBV7-3 and TRBJ2-1 gives the full variable domain: GAGVSQTPSNKVTEKGKYVELRCDPISGHTALYWYRQSLGQGPEFLIYFQGTGAADDSGLPNDRFFAVRPEGSVSTLKIQRTERGDSAVYLCASSLTSWLAGGLSYNEQFFGPGTRLTVL.

V and J are TRBV6-6 and TRBJ1-2, with D possibly being TRBD1 (5 bases). Looked up from germline, CDR1 is MNHNY and CDR2 is SVGAGI (reference sequence). CDR3 length: 14 residues. The V end was cut by 7 bases, the J end by 4 bases, with 16 bases between. The CDR3: CASTQGGGGYGYTF. CDR3 DNA sequence: TGTGCCAGCACCCAGGGTGGGGGAGGCTATGGCTACACCTTC.

The chain carries TRBV6-5 and TRBJ1-2; tentative D call: TRBD1 (6 bases). Germline assignment: CDR1 MNHEY and CDR2 SVGAGI. V was pared by 5 bases and J by 4 bases, with 17 bases between. The CDR3 loop spans 15 amino acids. The CDR3 nucleotides are TGTGCCAGCAGTCGCGACAACAGGGACATCTATGGCTACACCTTC. Its translation: CASSRDNRDIYGYTF.

The V gene is TRBV7-3, the J gene TRBJ2-7, with D unclear. Trimming pared 2 bases from V and 0 bases from J, leaving 5 bases between. Germline values: CDR1 SGHTA, CDR2 FQGTGA. CDR3 size: 13 residues. CDR3 DNA sequence: TGTGCCAGCAGCTTAGACATCTCCTACGAGCAGTACGTC. Its protein product is CASSLDISYEQYV.

The chain has TRBV6-5 and TRBJ2-2; 9 bases agree with TRBD2. Germline CDR1 is MNHEY and CDR2 is SVGAGI. This CDR3 region has 14 residues. V trimming: 7 bases; J trimming: 4 bases; junction bases outside the gene matches: 4. The CDR3 reads CASNLLAGTGELFF. The CDR3 DNA reads as TGTGCCAGCAATCTACTAGCGGGCACCGGGGAGCTGTTTTTT.

The rearrangement links TRBV10-2 to TRBJ2-2; D is unclear. The V gene's germline CDR1 is WSHSY and CDR2 SAAADI. The V and J ends lost 2 bases and 5 bases respectively, with 6 bases between them. The CDR3 length is 13 residues. CDR3 sequence reads: CASSEPPTGELFF. The CDR3 nucleotides are TGCGCCAGCAGTGAGCCTCCGACCGGGGAGCTGTTTTTT.

The chain employs TRBV7-9 and TRBJ2-3, with D uncertain. The ends were cut back, 2 bases at V and 5 bases at J, with 2 bases in the middle. This CDR3 spans 11 amino acids. Germline V gene data show CDR1 as SEHNR and CDR2 as FQNEAQ (reference sequence). Written as DNA, the CDR3 is TGTGCCAGCAGCTTACTAGATACGCAGTATTTT. It codes for CASSLLDTQYF.

The genes are TRBV7-9 and TRBJ1-1; D is possibly TRBD1 (6 bases). Germline values: CDR1 SEHNR, CDR2 FQNEAQ (reference sequence). V lost 1 base and J 5 bases, leaving 8 bases between the germline ends. The CDR3 extends over 13 amino acids. CDR3: CASSLEGVTEAFF. The CDR3 coding sequence is TGTGCCAGCAGCTTAGAGGGGGTGACTGAAGCTTTCTTT.

CDR3 in amino acids: CASSLTGSGQETQYF. In nucleotides, the CDR3 is TGTGCCAGCAGCTTGACTGGAAGCGGCCAAGAGACCCAGTACTTC. V is TRBV5-4 and J is TRBJ2-5, with D perhaps TRBD2 (5 bases). Trimming removed 1 base at V and 1 base at J, with 11 bases between. There are 15 residues in the CDR3. The germline V gene encodes CDR1 SGHNT and CDR2 YYREEE (reference sequence).

J is TRBJ2-3 and V is TRBV27, with 8 bases lining up with TRBD2. The CDR3 runs 14 residues. V lost 5 bases and J lost 2; bases outside the gene matches: 3. Germline V gene lookup returns CDR1 MNHEY and CDR2 SMNVEV (reference sequence). The chain's CDR3 is CASSRAGATDTQYF. The CDR3, as DNA: TGTGCCAGCAGTAGAGCGGGAGCCACAGATACGCAGTATTTT.